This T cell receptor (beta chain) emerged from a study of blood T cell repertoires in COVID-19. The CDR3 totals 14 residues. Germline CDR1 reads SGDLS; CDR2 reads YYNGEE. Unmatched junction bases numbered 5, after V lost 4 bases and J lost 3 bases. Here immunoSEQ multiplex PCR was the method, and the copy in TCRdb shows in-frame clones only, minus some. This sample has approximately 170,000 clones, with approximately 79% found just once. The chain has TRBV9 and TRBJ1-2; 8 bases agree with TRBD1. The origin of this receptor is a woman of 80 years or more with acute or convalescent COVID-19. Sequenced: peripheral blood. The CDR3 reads CASSPGQEYYGYTF. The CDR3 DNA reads TGTGCCAGCAGCCCGGGACAGGAATACTATGGCTACACCTTC.